Shown below are 5 T cell receptor beta chains from a single sample sequenced in a study of cytomegalovirus exposure and HLA in healthy donors. The study ran its PCR with 60 Vbeta and 13 Jbeta primers. The table came from immunoSEQ multiplex PCR; TCRdb's copy has only in-frame clones and leaves some out. The table lists some 130,000 clones, around four fifths of them singletons. The sequencing sample was made of PBMCs. These receptors were taken from a man aged 25-45 years in good health.

The chain couples TRBV25-1 to TRBJ1-2; D is perhaps TRBD1 (5 bases). Germline V lookup: CDR1 MGHDK, CDR2 SYGVNS. Between the trimmed V and J ends, which lost 2 bases and 8 bases, there was a span of 21 bases. The CDR3 length is 16 residues. This CDR3 is CASSEVERAGWSGYTF. CDR3 nucleotide sequence: TGTGCCAGCAGTGAAGTAGAAAGGGCAGGGTGGTCGGGCTACACCTTC.

The rearrangement links TRBV23-1 to TRBJ2-3; D may be TRBD2 (5 bases). TRBV23-1 is noted as an ORF with a role that remains uncertain. Trimming pared 7 bases from V and 1 base from J, leaving 30 bases between. This CDR3 comprises 20 residues. The CDR3 DNA is TGCGCCAGCATTTTAAGGGCTTTGGATTTTCGGGGTTTTCGCACAGATACGCAGTATTTT. This sequence encodes CASILRALDFRGFRTDTQYF.

The V and J genes are TRBV27 and TRBJ1-1, with 9 bases fitting TRBD1. The CDR3 extends over 15 amino acids. Germline V lookup: CDR1 MNHEY, CDR2 SMNVEV (reference sequence). Trimming at V came to 5 bases and at J to 4 bases, leaving 8 bases not matched to a gene. The CDR3 DNA follows: TGTGCCAGCAGTAGAAGGGACAGGGTTGGCACTGAAGCTTTCTTT. Its protein is CASSRRDRVGTEAFF.

The chain carries TRBV2 and TRBJ1-4; 7 nucleotides match TRBD1. Germline CDR1 reads SNHLY; CDR2 reads FYNNEI. The V and J ends lost 6 bases and 4 bases, in that order; junction bases with no gene match: 5. The CDR3 is made up of 14 amino acids. CDR3 in amino acids: CASSRQGSNEKLFF. CDR3 sequence (DNA): TGTGCCAGCAGCCGACAGGGAAGTAATGAAAAACTGTTTTTT.

The chain employs TRBV27 and TRBJ2-3; tentatively, D is TRBD1 (5 bases). The V end lost 0 bases, the J end lost 2 bases, and 15 bases lay between the germline ends. This CDR3 comprises 17 residues. Germline CDR1 is MNHEY and CDR2 is SMNVEV (reference sequence). Here the CDR3 DNA reads TGTGCCAGCAGTTTATCGACCCAGGGCCTGTACACAGATACGCAGTATTTT. Translated, it gives CASSLSTQGLYTDTQYF.